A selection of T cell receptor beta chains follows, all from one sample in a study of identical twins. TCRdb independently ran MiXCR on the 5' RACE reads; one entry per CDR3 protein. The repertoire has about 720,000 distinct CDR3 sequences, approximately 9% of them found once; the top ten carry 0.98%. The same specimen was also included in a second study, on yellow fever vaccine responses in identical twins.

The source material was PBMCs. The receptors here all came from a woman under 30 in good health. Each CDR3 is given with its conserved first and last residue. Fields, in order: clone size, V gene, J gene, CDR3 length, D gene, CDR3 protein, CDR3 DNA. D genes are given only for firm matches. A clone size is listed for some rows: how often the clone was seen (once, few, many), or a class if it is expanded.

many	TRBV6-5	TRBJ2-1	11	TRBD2	CGSGAYNEQFF	TGCGGTAGCGGGGCGTACAATGAGCAGTTCTTC
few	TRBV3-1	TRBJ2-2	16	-	CASSQGDMRDTGELFF	TGTGCCAGCAGCCAAGGTGATATGAGGGACACCGGGGAGCTGTTTTTT
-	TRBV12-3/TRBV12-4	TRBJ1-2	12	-	CASSFWGAGYTF	TGTGCCAGCAGTTTTTGGGGGGCCGGCTACACCTTC
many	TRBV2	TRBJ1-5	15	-	CASSQEISSNQPQHF	TGTGCCAGCAGCCAAGAAATCTCGAGCAATCAGCCCCAGCATTTT
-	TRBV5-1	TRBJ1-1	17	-	CASSYPDSYKMNTEAFF	TGCGCCAGCAGCTACCCGGACAGCTATAAAATGAACACTGAAGCTTTCTTT
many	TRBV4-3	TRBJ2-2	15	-	CASSQASRNTGELFF	TGCGCCAGCAGCCAGGCTAGCAGGAACACCGGGGAGCTGTTTTTT
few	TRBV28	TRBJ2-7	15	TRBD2	CASRVGTSSSYEQYF	TGTGCCAGCAGGGTCGGGACTAGCAGCTCCTACGAGCAGTACTTC
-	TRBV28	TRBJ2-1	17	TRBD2	CASSSPSGLAGGTGEFF	TGTGCCAGCAGTTCCCCGTCGGGACTAGCGGGGGGCACCGGGGAGTTCTTC
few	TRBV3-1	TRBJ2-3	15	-	CASSQVAKGTDTQYF	TGTGCCAGCAGCCAAGTTGCTAAGGGGACAGATACGCAGTATTTT
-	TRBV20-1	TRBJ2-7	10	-	CSASEYEQYF	TGCAGTGCCTCCGAGTACGAGCAGTACTTC
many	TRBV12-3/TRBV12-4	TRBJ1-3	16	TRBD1	CASSLFTGGSGNTIYF	TGTGCCAGCAGTCTTTTTACAGGGGGCTCTGGAAACACCATATATTTT
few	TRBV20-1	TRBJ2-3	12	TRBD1	CSLDRVTDTQYF	TGCAGTCTCGACAGGGTCACAGATACGCAGTATTTT
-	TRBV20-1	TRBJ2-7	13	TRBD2	CSASLAGGGEQYF	TGCAGTGCTAGTTTGGCGGGAGGGGGCGAGCAGTACTTC
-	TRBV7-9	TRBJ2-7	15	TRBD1	CASSLRRDRENEQYF	TGTGCCAGCAGCTTACGACGGGACAGGGAAAACGAGCAGTACTTC
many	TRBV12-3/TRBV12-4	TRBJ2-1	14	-	CASSRGPSYNEQFF	TGTGCCAGCAGCCGGGGGCCTTCCTACAATGAGCAGTTCTTC
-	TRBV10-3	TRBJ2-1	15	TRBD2	CAISLAGGMDNEQFF	TGTGCCATCAGTCTAGCGGGAGGCATGGACAATGAGCAGTTCTTC
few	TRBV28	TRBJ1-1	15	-	CASSLADRMNTEAFF	TGTGCCAGCAGTCTGGCAGACAGGATGAACACTGAAGCTTTCTTT
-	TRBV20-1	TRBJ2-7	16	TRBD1	CSARDLRGRSNYEQYF	TGCAGTGCTAGAGATCTCAGGGGGAGATCGAACTACGAGCAGTACTTC
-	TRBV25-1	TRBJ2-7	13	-	CASSDPGAGKQYF	TGTGCCAGCAGTGACCCGGGGGCCGGGAAGCAGTACTTC
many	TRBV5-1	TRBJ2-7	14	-	CASSQGSGIHEQYF	TGCGCCAGCAGCCAGGGGTCGGGGATCCACGAGCAGTACTTC
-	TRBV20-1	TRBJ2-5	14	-	CSARGGGRRETQYF	TGCAGTGCTAGAGGAGGGGGGAGGAGGGAGACCCAGTACTTC
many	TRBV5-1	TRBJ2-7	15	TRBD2	CASSLPSGLAYEQYF	TGCGCCAGCAGCCTCCCCTCGGGACTAGCCTACGAGCAGTACTTC
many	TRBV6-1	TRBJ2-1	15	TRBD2	CASSPLSGGTHEQFF	TGTGCCAGCAGTCCCCTTAGCGGGGGAACCCATGAGCAGTTCTTC
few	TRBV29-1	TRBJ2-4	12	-	CSVDEAKNIQYF	TGCAGCGTCGACGAAGCCAAAAACATTCAGTACTTC
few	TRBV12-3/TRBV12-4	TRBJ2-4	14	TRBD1	CASSPDRVVNIQYF	TGTGCCAGCAGCCCCGACAGGGTGGTCAACATTCAGTACTTC
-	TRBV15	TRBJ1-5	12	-	CATSRPPEPQHF	TGTGCCACCAGCAGACCTCCTGAGCCCCAGCATTTT
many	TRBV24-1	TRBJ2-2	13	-	CATWDRNTGELFF	TGTGCCACCTGGGACCGTAACACCGGGGAGCTGTTTTTT
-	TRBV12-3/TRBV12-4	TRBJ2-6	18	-	CAISSPGQLSPGANVLTF	TGTGCCATCAGTTCCCCGGGACAACTAAGTCCTGGGGCCAACGTCCTGACTTTC
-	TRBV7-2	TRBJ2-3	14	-	CASSGLPSTDTQYF	TGTGCCAGCAGCGGGCTACCTAGCACAGATACGCAGTATTTT